The next 9 T cell receptor beta chains were all read from a single sample in a study of blood T cell repertoires in COVID-19. Here immunoSEQ multiplex PCR was the method, and the copy in TCRdb shows in-frame clones only, minus some. This sample has 310,000 or so clones, with approximately 86% found just once. Sequencing input: peripheral blood. These receptors were obtained from a young man with COVID-19, enrolled during active disease.

V usage is TRBV10-3 and J usage is TRBJ1-2; no definite D call. This CDR3 is 13 amino acids long. V was trimmed by 4 bases and J by 6 bases, leaving 12 bases between them. Per germline, CDR1 ENHRY and CDR2 SYGVKD. As DNA, the CDR3 is TGTGCCATCAGTGCCTCGGGATATAATGGCTACACCTTC. Its translation: CAISASGYNGYTF.

This clone was seen just once. J is TRBJ2-7 and V is TRBV6-2 or TRBV6-3; no firm D call. V lost 2 bases and J 7 bases, leaving 9 bases between the germline ends. This CDR3 comprises 12 residues. Germline-derived CDR1 and CDR2 are MNHEY and SVGEGT. The CDR3 loop reads CASSYSFREQYF. CDR3 coding DNA: TGTGCCAGCAGTTACAGTTTCCGGGAGCAGTACTTC.

The chain combines TRBV18 with TRBJ2-2, with 9 bases that match TRBD1. The trim removed 0 bases at V and 1 base at J, leaving 0 bases unmatched. Looked up from germline, CDR1 is KGHSH and CDR2 is LQKENI. This CDR3 has 16 amino acids. Here the CDR3 DNA reads TGTGCCAGCTCACCACCGGGACAGGGGAACACCGGGGAGCTGTTTTTT. Protein sequence: CASSPPGQGNTGELFF.

Concerning this clone: An end of the junction does not agree with germline; a read error may underlie this. The V and J genes are TRBV18 and TRBJ1-1; 9 positions agree with TRBD1. The V gene's germline CDR1 is KGHSH and CDR2 LQKENI. The CDR3 loop spans 13 amino acids. CDR3 coding DNA: TGTGCCAGTTCACAGGGGGCGAACACTGAAGCTTTCTTT. Residues: CASSQGANTEAFF. Supplemented by reference TRBV18 and TRBJ1-1, the full variable domain reads NAGVMQNPRHLVRRRGQEARLRCSPMKGHSHVYWYRQLPEEGLKFMVYLQKENIIDESGMPKERFSAEFPKEGPSILRIQQVVRGDSAAYFCASSQGANTEAFFGQGTRLTVV.

The chain carries TRBV19 and TRBJ2-2; D unclear. With 6 bases removed from V and 2 bases from J, the gap between germline ends came to 7 bases. The CDR3 length is 13 residues. From germline, CDR1 is LNHDA and CDR2 SQIVND (reference sequence). The CDR3 protein is CASRQLNTGELFF. As DNA, the CDR3 is TGTGCCAGTAGGCAGTTAAACACCGGGGAGCTGTTTTTT.

The chain's CDR3 is CASRARWPQHF. CDR3 DNA: TGCGCCAGCAGAGCCCGATGGCCCCAGCATTTT. The rearrangement uses TRBV5-1 and TRBJ1-5; D remains ambiguous. The CDR3 is made up of 11 amino acids. Germline-derived CDR1 and CDR2 are SGHRS and YFSETQ. Trimming took 5 bases from V and 9 from J, leaving 9 bases between them.

The CDR3 spells CASRWDSEAFF. The CDR3 DNA follows: TGCGCCAGCAGGTGGGACAGTGAAGCTTTCTTT. V usage is TRBV10-2 and J usage is TRBJ1-1, with 7 bases fitting TRBD1. V was clipped by 6 bases and J by 7 bases; unmatched bases: 2. The CDR3 sequence is 11 residues long. From germline, CDR1 is WSHSY and CDR2 SAAADI.

This sequence joins TRBV18 and TRBJ2-7; 12 bases are shared with TRBD2. The V segment lost 5 bases and the J segment 7 bases; nucleotides outside the gene matches: 15. The CDR3 sequence is 17 residues long. Looked up from germline, CDR1 is KGHSH and CDR2 is LQKENI. This chain's CDR3 is CASSWTSGAGGSGEQYF. As DNA, the CDR3 is TGTGCCAGCTCATGGACTAGCGGGGCGGGGGGCTCTGGAGAGCAGTACTTC.

The chain combines TRBV4-2 with TRBJ2-2; 8 nucleotides align to TRBD2. The CDR3 runs 16 residues. CDR1 is LGHNA and CDR2 is YNFKEQ in the germline V gene. The J segment lost 4 bases and the V segment lost 3 bases, leaving 7 bases of the junction unmatched. CDR3 nucleotide sequence: TGTGCCAGCAGCCAGCGAGCGGGAGACCTCACCGGGGAGCTGTTTTTT. The encoded protein is CASSQRAGDLTGELFF.